The present T cell receptor (beta chain) was sequenced within a study of shared clonotypes between healthy human individuals. About the study: In total, the donors were a couple of women and a few men aged 18 to 49.

Here immunoSEQ multiplex PCR was the method, and the copy in TCRdb shows in-frame clones only, minus some. The table shows about 680,000 clones, with under 95% occurring only once. Turning to this clone: Its antigen is not identified.

Study results and caveats: It was observed that approximately 5% of naive CD4 clonotypes were shared across a few donors. Generation of non-shared clonotypes was less probable than generation of clonotypes shared by all four donors.

As defined, naive CD8 cells were CD45RO-negative and positively selected for CCR7, with terminally differentiated effector memory CD45RA+ cells excluded. Healthy and HIV-negative, the adult donors had no recent acute infections or vaccinations. This CDR3 region has 15 residues. The germline V gene has CDR1 SEHNR and CDR2 FQNEAQ (reference sequence). The V gene lost 5 bases and the J gene lost 1 base, with 12 bases spanning the gap. The TCR comes from a man aged 25-45 years in good health. V is TRBV7-9 and J is TRBJ1-5; possible D gene TRBD1, 6 bases. The sequenced material came from naive CD8+ T cells sorted from blood. CDR3 sequence: CASSPAGQSNQPQHF. For the CDR3, the DNA is TGTGCCAGCAGCCCGGCTGGACAGAGCAATCAGCCCCAGCATTTT.